This record covers a single T cell receptor beta chain. The germline V and J ends were trimmed by 10 bases and 2 bases, with 18 bases remaining between them. The CDR3 is made up of 14 amino acids. From germline, CDR1 is MRHNA and CDR2 SNTAGT. Amplified TCR beta CDR3 regions came from RNA transcripts. The TCR CDR3 was amplified in a first-round RT-PCR using the HTBI primer set. One entry per CDR3 protein, called by TCRdb with MiXCR from the multiplex PCR reads. The repertoire holds a few hundred thousand distinct CDR3 sequences, about 14% seen once, with about 20% in the top ten. These data are taken from a study of T cells in Graves' hyperthyroidism and ophthalmopathy.

This clonotype was sampled from a woman in her twenties or thirties with Graves' ophthalmopathy. Sequenced material: blood. The chain uses TRBV6-4 and TRBJ2-7; D gene unclear. CDR3 in DNA: TGTGCCACATCTGACCGGTGGTACACCTACGAGCAGTACTTC. Translated, it gives CATSDRWYTYEQYF.